What follows are 25 T cell receptor beta chains derived from one specimen sequenced in a study of cytomegalovirus exposure and HLA in healthy donors. Use of 60 Vbeta and 13 Jbeta primers characterized the PCR. Libraries were prepared by immunoSEQ multiplex PCR; TCRdb keeps only in-frame clonotypes and omits some of them. The sample has around 150,000 clones; about 88% are singletons. The sequenced material came from PBMCs. The origin of the receptors is a man between 18 and 29 years old in good health and CMV-seropositive.

The chain links TRBV5-4 to TRBJ2-1; 11 bases map to TRBD2. The V gene's germline CDR1 is SGHNT and CDR2 YYREEE (reference sequence). V trimming: 0 bases; J trimming: 4 bases; junction bases outside the gene matches: 9. The CDR3 contains 18 residues. The CDR3 loop reads CASSLVPLAGDSYNEQFF. CDR3 coding DNA: TGTGCCAGCAGCTTGGTCCCACTAGCGGGGGACTCATACAATGAGCAGTTCTTC.

V usage is TRBV15 and J usage is TRBJ1-2; the D gene is possibly TRBD1 (6 bases). In germline, CDR1 is LNHNV, CDR2 YYDKDF (reference sequence). The CDR3 has 15 residues. Deletions cut 0 bases from V and 4 bases from J, with 12 bases between. The CDR3 reads CATSRDLQGPYGYTF. CDR3 coding DNA: TGTGCCACCAGCAGAGATCTACAGGGACCCTATGGCTACACCTTC.

This chain joins TRBV12-5 and TRBJ2-3; D perhaps matches TRBD1 (7 bases). The CDR3 runs 15 residues. Per germline, CDR1 LGHNT and CDR2 FRNRAP. V lost 0 bases, J lost 15 bases, and 22 bases lay in between. The CDR3 sequence is CASGLVMSEGAREYF. Here the CDR3 DNA reads TGTGCTAGTGGTTTGGTAATGTCGGAGGGGGCCCGGGAATATTTT.

The CDR3, as DNA: TGTGCCAGCTCACTAACAGGGAATCAGCCCCAGCATTTT. Protein sequence: CASSLTGNQPQHF. The chain couples TRBV18 to TRBJ1-5, with D perhaps matching TRBD1 (6 bases). The germline V gene encodes CDR1 KGHSH and CDR2 LQKENI. Trimming left V 4 bases short and J 4 bases short, with 8 bases between. The CDR3 extends over 13 amino acids. The variable domain in full, completed from reference TRBV18 and TRBJ1-5, reads NAGVMQNPRHLVRRRGQEARLRCSPMKGHSHVYWYRQLPEEGLKFMVYLQKENIIDESGMPKERFSAEFPKEGPSILRIQQVVRGDSAAYFCASSLTGNQPQHFGDGTRLSIL.

There are a few counts of this clone. V is TRBV5-1 and J is TRBJ2-2; D gene unclear. This CDR3 region has 13 residues. Germline V gene data show CDR1 as SGHRS and CDR2 as YFSETQ. Trimming took off 0 bases at V and 9 bases at J, with 9 bases between the two ends. The DNA of the CDR3 is TGCGCCAGCAGCTTGGACCTACCGAGGGAGCTGTTTTTT. It translates to CASSLDLPRELFF.

The chain carries TRBV18 and TRBJ2-2, with D tentatively TRBD2 (5 bases). Trimming pared 2 bases from V and 5 bases from J, leaving 15 bases between. CDR1 KGHSH and CDR2 LQKENI come from the germline V gene. The CDR3 totals 16 residues. CDR3 sequence reads: CASSPGRAGLTGELFF. CDR3 bases: TGTGCCAGCTCACCAGGGAGAGCCGGGCTTACCGGGGAGCTGTTTTTT.

The chain is built from TRBV10-3 and TRBJ1-5, with D possibly being TRBD1 (5 bases). CDR1 is ENHRY and CDR2 is SYGVKD in the germline V gene. V dropped 2 bases and J dropped 1 base, with 6 bases sitting between them. The CDR3 contains 14 residues. CDR3 bases: TGTGCCATCAGTGAGGGGGCGAGCAATCAGCCCCAGCATTTT. This codes for CAISEGASNQPQHF.

This rearrangement joins TRBV9 to TRBJ1-2; D might be TRBD1 (5 bases). CDR3 length: 13 amino acids. Germline V gene data show CDR1 as SGDLS and CDR2 as YYNGEE. Trimming cost V 0 bases and J 8 bases, with 11 bases left between them. CDR3 amino acids: CASSVVPDSGYTF. The CDR3 DNA reads as TGTGCCAGCAGCGTAGTCCCTGACAGCGGCTACACCTTC.

The V gene is TRBV7-3, the J gene TRBJ2-5, with 7 bases that match TRBD2. Looked up from germline, CDR1 is SGHTA and CDR2 is FQGTGA. This CDR3 is 15 amino acids long. Unmatched junction bases numbered 10, after V lost 5 bases and J lost 4 bases. In DNA, the CDR3 is TGTGCCAGCAGCCCCCAAGCGGGGTATTTAGAGACCCAGTACTTC. Translation: CASSPQAGYLETQYF.

The chain combines TRBV7-9 with TRBJ2-5; D may be TRBD1 (5 bases). CDR1 and CDR2 from the germline V gene are SEHNR and FQNEAQ (reference sequence). V lost 7 bases and J 1 base, leaving 16 bases between the germline ends. CDR3 length: 15 residues. CDR3 in amino acids: CASTTQPGSQETQYF. The CDR3 coding sequence is TGTGCCAGCACCACTCAACCAGGGTCCCAAGAGACCCAGTACTTC.

V gene TRBV6-5 combines with J gene TRBJ2-1; D remains ambiguous. The CDR3 spans 11 residues. The germline V gene has CDR1 MNHEY and CDR2 SVGAGI. V was clipped by 6 bases and J by 5 bases, with 5 bases between them. In nucleotides, the CDR3 is TGTGCCAGCAGACGGGACAATGAGCAGTTCTTC. Amino acids: CASRRDNEQFF.

The V and J genes are TRBV7-2 and TRBJ1-1, with 11 bases fitting TRBD1. From germline, CDR1 is SGHTA and CDR2 FQGNSA. V lost 1 base and J lost 4; bases outside the gene matches: 5. CDR3 length: 16 amino acids. The CDR3 nucleotides are TGTGCCAGCAGCTTAGACCGGGACAGGGGGTTCACTGAAGCTTTCTTT. Amino acid sequence: CASSLDRDRGFTEAFF.

The CDR3 nucleotides are TGTGCCTGGAGTGAAGCGGGGGGGAACCACTACGAGCAGTACTTC. It codes for CAWSEAGGNHYEQYF. This chain links TRBV30 with TRBJ2-7; the match to TRBD2 covers 10 bases. The J segment lost 3 bases and the V segment lost 1 base, leaving 6 bases of the junction unmatched. This CDR3 spans 15 amino acids. In germline, CDR1 is GTSNPN, CDR2 SVGIG (reference sequence).

This clone turned up a few times. The V and J genes are TRBV7-2 and TRBJ1-6, with 9 nucleotides matching TRBD1. The V gene end was trimmed by 5 bases and the J gene end by 14 bases; junction bases not matched to a gene: 4. CDR1 and CDR2 from the germline V gene are SGHTA and FQGNSA. The length of the CDR3 is 12 residues. The CDR3 bases are TGTGCCAGCAGCATGGGACAGGGAGCCCTCCACTTT. Residues: CASSMGQGALHF.

The genes are TRBV4-2 and TRBJ2-6; TRBD1 matches 7 bases. CDR3 length: 17 amino acids. With 0 bases clipped from V and 0 bases from J, the junction kept 2 bases outside the gene matches. Germline V lookup: CDR1 LGHNA, CDR2 YNFKEQ. The CDR3, as DNA: TGTGCCAGCAGCCAAGAGGGACAGCTCTCTGGGGCCAACGTCCTGACTTTC. This translates into CASSQEGQLSGANVLTF.

DNA for the CDR3: TGTGCCAGCAGCCCCGGCGGGACAGGGGGTAGAAAGACCCAGTACTTC. Amino acid sequence: CASSPGGTGGRKTQYF. This chain connects TRBV7-2 to TRBJ2-5; 11 bases agree with TRBD1. With 5 bases clipped from V and 6 bases from J, the junction kept 11 bases outside the gene matches. CDR3 length: 16 amino acids. Looked up from germline, CDR1 is SGHTA and CDR2 is FQGNSA.

This chain links TRBV2 with TRBJ1-2; 10 bases match TRBD1. Germline CDR1 is SNHLY and CDR2 is FYNNEI. This CDR3 contains 13 residues. V lost 8 bases and J lost 6; bases outside the gene matches: 6. The CDR3 region is CASPDRGPDGYTF. The DNA of the CDR3 is TGTGCCAGCCCCGACAGGGGGCCTGATGGCTACACCTTC.

This rearrangement joins TRBV4-1 to TRBJ1-2; 7 positions agree with TRBD1. The junction had 12 bases not matched to a gene; V was cut back by 3 bases and J by 5 bases. The CDR3 consists of 16 residues. Germline V gene data show CDR1 as MGHRA and CDR2 as YSYEKL. The CDR3, as DNA: TGCGCCAGCAGCCAGCCCTCCGGAGGGGGCAAGTATGGCTACACCTTC. This sequence encodes CASSQPSGGGKYGYTF.

V and J are TRBV19 and TRBJ2-7; 10 bases are shared with TRBD1. This CDR3 region has 15 residues. V shed 6 bases and J 3 bases; nucleotides not matched to a gene: 8. Germline V gene lookup returns CDR1 LNHDA and CDR2 SQIVND (reference sequence). CDR3: CASSPSDRGFYEQYF. CDR3 DNA sequence: TGTGCCAGTAGCCCCTCGGACAGGGGGTTCTACGAGCAGTACTTC.

The chain employs TRBV6-1 and TRBJ1-1; TRBD1 matches 7 bases. The CDR3 sequence is 16 residues long. The germline gives CDR1 MNHNS, CDR2 SASEGT. After removal of 3 bases from V and 2 bases from J, the junction contained 9 bases not matched to a gene. DNA for the CDR3: TGTGCCAGCAGTGAGGTAGGACAGGCGAGAAACACTGAAGCTTTCTTT. Protein: CASSEVGQARNTEAFF.

V gene TRBV30 combines with J gene TRBJ1-1; possible D gene TRBD1, 5 bases. This CDR3 is built from 13 residues. Germline V gene data show CDR1 as GTSNPN and CDR2 as SVGIG (reference sequence). Trimming took off 0 bases at V and 11 bases at J, with 16 bases between the two ends. CDR3 sequence reads: CAWSVQESQRAFF. DNA of the CDR3: TGTGCCTGGAGTGTACAGGAGTCACAGAGGGCTTTCTTT.

DNA of the CDR3: TGTGCCAGCAGTGAGACAGGTTTGCCCGAGCAGTACTTC. It translates to CASSETGLPEQYF. The chain recombines TRBV25-1 with TRBJ2-7, with D possibly being TRBD1 (6 bases). V dropped 3 bases and J dropped 6 bases, with 12 bases sitting between them. This CDR3 is 13 amino acids long. Germline CDR1 and CDR2: MGHDK and SYGVNS.

The CDR3 loop is CASSTQGLDQPQHF. DNA for the CDR3: TGTGCCAGCAGTACCCAGGGGTTGGATCAGCCCCAGCATTTT. V is TRBV2 and J is TRBJ1-5; weak D call: TRBD1 (6 bases). The CDR3 contains 14 residues. Deletions cut 5 bases from V and 5 bases from J, with 13 bases between. CDR1 and CDR2 from the germline V gene are SNHLY and FYNNEI.

This clone was recorded once. V and J are TRBV6-5 and TRBJ2-1; 11 bases match TRBD1. With V trimmed by 0 bases and J by 10 bases, 5 bases remained unmatched. The length of the CDR3 is 15 residues. Germline values: CDR1 MNHEY, CDR2 SVGAGI. CDR3 bases: TGTGCCAGCAGTTACTCCGGGACAGGGGGTTCGGAGCAGTTCTTC. Translation: CASSYSGTGGSEQFF.

This clone is a singleton in its sample. The chain recombines TRBV5-1 with TRBJ1-4; possibly TRBD1 for D (5 bases). The CDR3 extends over 15 amino acids. V lost 2 bases to trimming and J lost 3 bases, with 11 bases between them. Germline loops: CDR1 SGHRS, CDR2 YFSETQ. CDR3 protein: CASSFTGPANEKLFF. CDR3 sequence (DNA): TGCGCCAGCAGCTTTACAGGTCCGGCTAATGAAAAACTGTTTTTT.